The T cell receptor (beta chain) under discussion was sequenced for a study of blood T cell repertoires in COVID-19. Study overall: Both acute and convalescent COVID-19 samples were obtained from the United States, Italy and Spain. T cells, B-cell-depleted T cells, or PBMCs provided the cDNA or gDNA that served as material.

As processed by the authors: Scientists estimated how many nucleated cells there were by amplifying reference gene primers. Using immunoSEQ multiplex PCR, the repertoire was profiled, and TCRdb retains in-frame clones only, with some absent. V, J and clone size derive from that table, while D and trimming were established from the DNA sequence. The table lists about 60,000 clones, roughly 88% of them singletons, with over 3.5% in the top ten. CDR1 and CDR2 from the germline V gene are SGHDT and YYEEEE. This CDR3 region has 18 residues. Trimming shortened V by 4 bases and J by 4 bases, and 27 bases separated the two germline ends.

The V gene is TRBV5-6, the J gene TRBJ2-7; the D gene is possibly TRBD1 (5 bases). The sequencing sample was made of peripheral blood. The clonotype originates from a man aged 50-59 years with active COVID-19. The CDR3 region has the DNA TGTGCCAGCAGCACGGGCCCCCATTTGGCAGGGAAGCCTTACGAGCAGTACTTC. Protein: CASSTGPHLAGKPYEQYF.